This paragraph reports one T cell receptor beta chain. This sample is drawn from a study of shared T cell receptors in the human thymus. CDR3 length: 15 amino acids. The germline V gene encodes CDR1 MNHEY and CDR2 SMNVEV (reference sequence). V lost 5 bases to trimming and J lost 10 bases, with 23 bases between them. Here immunoSEQ multiplex PCR was the method, and the copy in TCRdb shows in-frame clones only, minus some. Of about 500,000 clones in the sample, 75% to 80% are singletons; the top ten hold more than 0.01%. A further study also used this sample, focusing on human thymus T cells. That source reports: Healthy Finnish infants having corrective surgery for congenital heart defects served as donors. Corrective heart surgery yielded resections, and these provided the thymus tissue. Apparent skewing of V and J gene usage characterized both thymic and blood repertoires.

The chain joins TRBV27 to TRBJ1-1, with no clear D. Material: thymocytes. This receptor was obtained from a boy less than two years old with a congenital heart defect. The CDR3 loop is CASSKTTEAPLRAFF. The CDR3 DNA follows: TGTGCCAGCAGTAAAACGACGGAGGCCCCATTGAGAGCTTTCTTT.